The entry that follows covers one T cell receptor beta chain sequence. This clonotype was picked up many times. This clone's antigen is unknown. Nothing much larger sits one base from this clone, and base qualities are not available. The data originate from a study of early T cells in non-severe SARS-CoV-2 infection (dated by TCRdb to the early 2020s). Study-level background: Bulk RNA from unsorted whole blood was used for TCR sequencing, so alpha and beta chains could not be paired.

Set within a cohort of healthcare workers in London, UK, this nested case-control study involved weekly PCR testing of nasopharyngeal swabs along with blood sampling. Healthcare workers were recruited between 23 and 31 March 2020, during the week of the UK lockdown, and were followed weekly for up to about 15 weeks. Study-wide conclusions, independent of this receptor: VDJdb matching was skewed toward anti-spike CD8 responses, so virus-specific expansions were likely underestimated and private and CD4 specificities were missed.

Taken from cysteine to phenylalanine, the CDR3 has 17 residues. Just the 51-base CDR3 DNA is kept, in frame starting at base 1. The germline V gene yields SGHVS for CDR1 and FNYEAQ for CDR2. Trimming takes 5 bases off V and 4 bases off J; junction bases not matched to a gene: 10. To prepare the library, 5' RACE was applied. The data were produced on a NextSeq 500. The TCR library protocol attached unique molecular identifiers to individual cDNA molecules to correct for sequencing error and PCR bias. Sequencing covered both TCR alpha and beta chains, and within each sample the abundances of alpha and beta sequences were tightly co-correlated. Per the authors' processing: Decombinator V4 was used to annotate the V gene, J gene and CDR3 of the TCR sequences. TCRs were defined as expanded if a significant change between any two time points was detected under a Poisson model with p below 0.0001. TCR abundances were normalised to the total number of TCRs sequenced per sample and were expressed as counts per million. TRAV1-2 paired with TRAJ12, TRAJ20 or TRAJ33 defined MAIT TCRs, while TRAV10 paired with TRAJ18 defined iNKT TCRs. VDJdb, accessed 1 November 2021, was searched for CMV, EBV and SARS-CoV-2 annotated TCRs, with TCRs annotated for multiple antigens excluded. TCRdb reran the public reads through fastp at Q25 and MiXCR, keeping productive beta chains. Rows merge per CDR3 protein into single entries with the most common DNA and genes. None of the V and J calls come from the authors' own analysis; TCRdb made them. This sample holds tens of thousands of distinct CDR3 sequences; around a tenth were observed only once. The ten largest make up 15% of the sample.

This sequence uses TRBV7-6 and TRBJ2-2; 10 bases in between match TRBD2. This TCR derives from an adult who was a healthcare worker with PCR-confirmed SARS-CoV-2 infection or an uninfected control (not recorded which). Sequenced: whole blood. The CDR3: CASSHYQASGSTGELFF. Here is the DNA: TGTGCCAGCAGCCATTATCAGGCTAGCGGGAGCACCGGGGAGCTGTTTTTT.